A few counts support the clone carrying this T cell receptor beta chain. Authors' processing steps: Amplification of reference gene primers was used by the study to estimate nucleated cell counts. Only in-frame clones appear in the TCRdb table, and some are missing; sequencing was by immunoSEQ multiplex PCR. For V, J and clone size, that table is used; D and trimming come from the DNA. The table lists around 210,000 clones, around 84% of them singletons, with 13% in the top ten. These data belong to a study of blood T cell repertoires in COVID-19. Overall study: Specimens from acute and convalescent COVID-19 originated in the United States, Italy and Spain.

J lost 1 base, V lost 8 bases, and 3 bases had no gene match. Per germline, CDR1 MNHEY and CDR2 SVGAGI. The CDR3 runs 14 residues. The chain uses TRBV6-5 and TRBJ2-2; 8 nucleotides align to TRBD1. The sample taken for sequencing was peripheral blood. This clonotype originated in a human donor in a cohort sampled during active COVID-19. The CDR3, as DNA: TGTGCCAGCTCCGGACAGGGGAACACCGGGGAGCTGTTTTTT. This encodes CASSGQGNTGELFF.